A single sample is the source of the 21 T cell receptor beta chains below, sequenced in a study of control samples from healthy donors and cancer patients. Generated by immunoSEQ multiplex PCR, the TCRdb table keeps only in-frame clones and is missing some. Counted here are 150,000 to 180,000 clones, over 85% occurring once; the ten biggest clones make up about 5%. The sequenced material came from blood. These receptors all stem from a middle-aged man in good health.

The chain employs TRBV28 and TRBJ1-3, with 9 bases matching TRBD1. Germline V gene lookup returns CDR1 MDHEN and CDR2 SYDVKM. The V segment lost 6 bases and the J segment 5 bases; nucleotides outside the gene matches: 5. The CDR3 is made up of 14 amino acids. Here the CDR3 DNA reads TGTGCCAGCAGAGGACAGGGGTCCAGAAACACCATATATTTT. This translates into CASRGQGSRNTIYF.

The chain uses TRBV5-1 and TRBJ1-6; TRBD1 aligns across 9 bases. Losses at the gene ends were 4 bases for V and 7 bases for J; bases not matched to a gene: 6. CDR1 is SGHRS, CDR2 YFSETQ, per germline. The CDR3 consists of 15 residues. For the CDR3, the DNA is TGCGCCAGCAGCATAGGGACAGGGCTCAATTCACCCCTCCACTTT. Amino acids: CASSIGTGLNSPLHF.

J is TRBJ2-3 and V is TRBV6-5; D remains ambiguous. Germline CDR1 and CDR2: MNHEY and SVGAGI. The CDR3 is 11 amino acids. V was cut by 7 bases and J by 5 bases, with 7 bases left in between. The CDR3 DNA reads TGTGCCAGCACCTCGGGAGATACGCAGTATTTT. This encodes CASTSGDTQYF.

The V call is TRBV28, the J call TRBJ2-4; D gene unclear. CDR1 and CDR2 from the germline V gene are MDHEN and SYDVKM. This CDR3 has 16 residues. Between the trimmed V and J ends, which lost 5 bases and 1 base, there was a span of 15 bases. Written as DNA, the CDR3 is TGTGCCAGCAGTCCGACGACATTGCAGGCCAAAAACATTCAGTACTTC. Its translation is CASSPTTLQAKNIQYF.

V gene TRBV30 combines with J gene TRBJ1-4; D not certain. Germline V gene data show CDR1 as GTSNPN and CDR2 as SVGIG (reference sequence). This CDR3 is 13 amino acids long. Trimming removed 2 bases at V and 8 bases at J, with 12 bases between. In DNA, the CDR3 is TGTGCCTGGAGTTTGAAGAGCCACGAAAAACTGTTTTTT. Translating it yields CAWSLKSHEKLFF.

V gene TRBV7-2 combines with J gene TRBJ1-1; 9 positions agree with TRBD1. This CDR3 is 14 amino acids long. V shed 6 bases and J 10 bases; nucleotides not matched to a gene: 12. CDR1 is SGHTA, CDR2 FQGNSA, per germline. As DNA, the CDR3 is TGTGCCAGCAGTAGGACAGGGGACTCTAAAGGAGCTTTCTTT. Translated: CASSRTGDSKGAFF.

The CDR3 reads CAWSVSGQGGMNTEAFF. In nucleotides, the CDR3 is TGTGCCTGGAGTGTAAGCGGGCAGGGCGGCATGAACACTGAAGCTTTCTTT. This chain uses TRBV30 with TRBJ1-1; D is perhaps TRBD1 (5 bases). The germline V gene has CDR1 GTSNPN and CDR2 SVGIG (reference sequence). Trimming removed 0 bases from V and 0 bases from J, with 17 bases in between. This CDR3 spans 17 amino acids.

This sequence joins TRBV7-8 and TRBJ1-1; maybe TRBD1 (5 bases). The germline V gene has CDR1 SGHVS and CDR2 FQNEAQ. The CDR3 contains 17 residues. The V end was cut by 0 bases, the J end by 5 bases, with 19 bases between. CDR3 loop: CASSLAGDQGGWTEAFF. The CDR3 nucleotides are TGTGCCAGCAGCTTAGCGGGGGACCAGGGAGGGTGGACTGAAGCTTTCTTT.

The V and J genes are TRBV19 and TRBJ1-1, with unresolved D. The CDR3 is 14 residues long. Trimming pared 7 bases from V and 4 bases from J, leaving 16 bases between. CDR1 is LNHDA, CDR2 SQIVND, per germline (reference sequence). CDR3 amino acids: CASNFHWGRTEAFF. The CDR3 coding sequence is TGTGCCAGTAACTTCCACTGGGGTCGCACTGAAGCTTTCTTT.

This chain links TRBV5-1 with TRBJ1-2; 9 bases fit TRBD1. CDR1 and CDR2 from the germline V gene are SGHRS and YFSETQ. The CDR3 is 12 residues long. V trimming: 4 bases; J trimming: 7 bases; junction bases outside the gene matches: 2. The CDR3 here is CASSGGQGGYTF. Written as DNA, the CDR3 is TGCGCCAGCAGCGGGGGACAGGGTGGCTACACCTTC.

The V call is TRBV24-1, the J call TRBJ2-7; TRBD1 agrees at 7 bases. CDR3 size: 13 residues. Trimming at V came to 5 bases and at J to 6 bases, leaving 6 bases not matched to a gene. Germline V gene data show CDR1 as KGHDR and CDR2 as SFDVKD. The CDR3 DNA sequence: TGTGCCACCAGTGGCCAAACAGGGGCCGAGCAGTACTTC. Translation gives CATSGQTGAEQYF.

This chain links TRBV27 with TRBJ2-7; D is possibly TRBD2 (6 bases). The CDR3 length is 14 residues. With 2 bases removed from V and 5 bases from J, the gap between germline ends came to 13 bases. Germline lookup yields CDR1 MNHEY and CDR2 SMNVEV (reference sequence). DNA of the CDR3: TGTGCCAGCAGTTTAGCGGGGCCCGGGGACGAGCAGTACTTC. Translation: CASSLAGPGDEQYF.

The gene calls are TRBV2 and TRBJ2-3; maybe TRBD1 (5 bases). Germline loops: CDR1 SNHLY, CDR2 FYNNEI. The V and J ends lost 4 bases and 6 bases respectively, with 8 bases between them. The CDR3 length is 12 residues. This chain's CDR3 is CASSAKGDTQYF. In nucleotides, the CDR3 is TGTGCCAGCAGTGCAAAGGGGGATACGCAGTATTTT.

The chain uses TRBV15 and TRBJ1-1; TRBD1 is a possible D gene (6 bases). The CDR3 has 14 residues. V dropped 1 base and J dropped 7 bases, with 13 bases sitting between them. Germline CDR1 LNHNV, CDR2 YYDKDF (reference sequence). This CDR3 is CATSRGQGSGEAFF. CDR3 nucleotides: TGTGCCACCAGCAGAGGCCAGGGGAGCGGTGAAGCTTTCTTT.

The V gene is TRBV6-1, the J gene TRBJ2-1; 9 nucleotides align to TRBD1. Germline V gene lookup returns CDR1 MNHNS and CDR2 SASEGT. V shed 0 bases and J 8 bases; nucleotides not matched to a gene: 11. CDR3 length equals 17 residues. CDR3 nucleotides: TGTGCCAGCAGTGAAGCGCCGACATTAACAGGGGGCGATGAGCAGTTCTTC. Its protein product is CASSEAPTLTGGDEQFF.

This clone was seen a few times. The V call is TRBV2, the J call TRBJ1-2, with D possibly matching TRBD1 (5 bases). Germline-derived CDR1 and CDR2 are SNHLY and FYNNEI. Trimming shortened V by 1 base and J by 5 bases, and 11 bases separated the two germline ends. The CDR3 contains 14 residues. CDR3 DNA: TGTGCCAGCAGTGAAGACAGGACTCTATATGGCTACACCTTC. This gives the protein CASSEDRTLYGYTF.

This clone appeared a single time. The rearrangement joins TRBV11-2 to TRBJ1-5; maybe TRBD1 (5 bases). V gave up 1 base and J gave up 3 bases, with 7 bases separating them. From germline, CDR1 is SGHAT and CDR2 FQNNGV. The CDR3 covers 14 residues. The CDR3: CASSLAGSNQPQHF. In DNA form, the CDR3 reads TGTGCCAGCAGCTTAGCAGGGTCCAATCAGCCCCAGCATTTT.

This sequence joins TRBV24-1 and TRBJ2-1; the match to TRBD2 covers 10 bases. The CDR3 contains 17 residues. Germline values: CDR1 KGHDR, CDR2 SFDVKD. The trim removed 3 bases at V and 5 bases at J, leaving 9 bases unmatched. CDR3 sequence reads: CATSDPPAAGGNNEQFF. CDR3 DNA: TGTGCCACCAGTGATCCCCCCGCAGCGGGGGGGAACAATGAGCAGTTCTTC.

CDR3 nucleotide sequence: TGTGCCACCAGCAGAGAAACAGGGAACACTGAAGCTTTCTTT. Its protein product is CATSRETGNTEAFF. The chain has TRBV15 and TRBJ1-1; tentatively, D is TRBD1 (5 bases). Trimming pared 0 bases from V and 1 base from J, leaving 6 bases between. The CDR3 has 14 amino acids. Per germline, CDR1 LNHNV and CDR2 YYDKDF (reference sequence). The complete variable domain, with remaining parts taken from reference TRBV15 and TRBJ1-1, reads DAMVIQNPRYQVTQFGKPVTLSCSQTLNHNVMYWYQQKSSQAPKLLFHYYDKDFNNEADTPDNFQSRRPNTSFCFLDIRSPGLGDTAMYLCATSRETGNTEAFFGQGTRLTVV.

The CDR3 here is CASSISQRPYGYTF. The CDR3 bases are TGTGCCAGTAGTATATCCCAGCGTCCCTATGGCTACACCTTC. V is TRBV19 and J is TRBJ1-2; D ambiguous. The germline V gene encodes CDR1 LNHDA and CDR2 SQIVND (reference sequence). The ends were cut back, 2 bases at V and 4 bases at J, with 11 bases in the middle. CDR3 size: 14 residues.

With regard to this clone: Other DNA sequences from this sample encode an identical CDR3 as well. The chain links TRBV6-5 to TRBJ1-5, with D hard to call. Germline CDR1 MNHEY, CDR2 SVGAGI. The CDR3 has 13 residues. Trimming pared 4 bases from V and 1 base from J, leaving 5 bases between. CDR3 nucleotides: TGTGCCAGCAGTTCAGCCAGCAATCAGCCCCAGCATTTT. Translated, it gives CASSSASNQPQHF.